The entry that follows covers one T cell receptor beta chain sequence. These data originate in a study of cytomegalovirus exposure and HLA in healthy donors. Germline V CDR1 and CDR2: SQVTM, ANQGSEA. The CDR3 covers 19 residues. V shed 7 bases, J shed 8 bases, and the junction held 27 bases outside the gene matches. Vbeta (60) and Jbeta (13) primers were used in the PCR. Sequencing used immunoSEQ multiplex PCR; TCRdb keeps in-frame clones, though not all of them. Among approximately 140,000 clones listed, roughly 82% were seen once. The source of this sequence is a man between 18 and 29 years old in good health and CMV-seropositive. Sequencing was carried out using PBMCs. The chain has TRBV29-1 and TRBJ1-4; 8 bases are a match to TRBD1. Written as DNA, the CDR3 is TGCAGCGCTAGACGGACAGGGAATGGTTGGTTTGGTGGTGAGGAAAAACTGTTTTTT. It codes for CSARRTGNGWFGGEEKLFF.